This TCR beta chain was documented in a study of blood T cell repertoires in COVID-19. Study summary: Sample material is recorded as cDNA or gDNA derived from T cells, B-cell-depleted T cells, or PBMCs.

CDR1 is SGHDN and CDR2 is FVKESK in the germline V gene. Trimming took off 3 bases at V and 1 base at J, with 12 bases between the two ends. CDR3 size: 15 residues. In the original workflow: From reference gene primer amplification, estimates of nucleated cell counts were derived. The table came from immunoSEQ multiplex PCR; TCRdb's copy has only in-frame clones and leaves some out. V and J calls and clone size are copied from that table; D and trimming were computed from the DNA. In the table there are 250,000 or so clones, about 90% of which are singletons. The sequencing input was peripheral blood. The chain combines TRBV14 with TRBJ2-5; D remains ambiguous. The clonotype was recovered from a woman aged 55-69 years with COVID-19, enrolled during active disease. In DNA form, the CDR3 reads TGTGCCAGCAGCCAGGCCTTGGGCGCCCAAGAGACCCAGTACTTC. Translating it yields CASSQALGAQETQYF.